This TCR beta chain was captured in a study of identifying expanded T cells in peripheral blood. Study findings and constraints: Clone count variance between roughly 2-week samples rose with total template count.

Germline loops: CDR1 PRHDT, CDR2 FYEKMQ (reference sequence). The trim removed 1 base at V and 4 bases at J, leaving 8 bases unmatched. The CDR3 consists of 16 residues. During the collection period, no donor immune events like infections were recorded. Some clones are missing from TCRdb's copy, which holds only in-frame ones; the method was immunoSEQ multiplex PCR. The sample carries about 130,000 clones, about 86% recorded once. Points on this clone: Its antigen is unidentified.

What was sequenced was blood. The TCR originated in a person aged 18-69 years in good health. The V gene is TRBV13, the J gene TRBJ2-7; TRBD2 matches 9 bases. CDR3 in DNA: TGTGCCAGCAGCTTAGAGAGGACTAGCGTAAGTTACGAGCAGTACTTC. Translated: CASSLERTSVSYEQYF.